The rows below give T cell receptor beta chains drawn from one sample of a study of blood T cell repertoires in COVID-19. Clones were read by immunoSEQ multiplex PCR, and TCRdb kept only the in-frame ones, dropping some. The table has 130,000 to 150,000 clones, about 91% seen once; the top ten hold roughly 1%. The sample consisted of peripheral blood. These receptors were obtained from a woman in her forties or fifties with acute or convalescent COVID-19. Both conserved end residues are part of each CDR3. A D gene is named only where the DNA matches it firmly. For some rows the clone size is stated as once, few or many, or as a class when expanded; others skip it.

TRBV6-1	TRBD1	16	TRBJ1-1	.	TGTGCCAGCAGTGCTAACGACAGGGGAGGAAAGCCTGAAGCTTTCTTT	CASSANDRGGKPEAFF
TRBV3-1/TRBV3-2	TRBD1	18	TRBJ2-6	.	TGTGCCAGCAGCCAGCTGTTCGAAGGGACAGCTGGGGCCAACGTCCTGACTTTC	CASSQLFEGTAGANVLTF
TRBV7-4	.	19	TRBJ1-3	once	TGTGCCAGCAGCTTACCACACACGAGACAGGTCGGTAAAGGAAACACCATATATTTT	CASSLPHTRQVGKGNTIYF
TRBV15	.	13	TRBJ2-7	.	TGTGCCACCAGCAGATCCAGGGGTTCGGGGCAGTACTTC	CATSRSRGSGQYF
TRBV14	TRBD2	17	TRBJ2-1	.	TGTGCCAGCAGCCAGGTAGTTAGCGGGTGGATTAGGAATGAGCAGTTCTTC	CASSQVVSGWIRNEQFF
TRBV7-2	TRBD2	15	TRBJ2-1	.	TGTGCCAGCAGCGGGGCCGGGGGGAACTACAATGAGCAGTTCTTC	CASSGAGGNYNEQFF
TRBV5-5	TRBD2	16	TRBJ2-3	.	TGTGCCAGCAGCTTCCTTGGCGGGGGAGTCACAGATACGCAGTATTTT	CASSFLGGGVTDTQYF
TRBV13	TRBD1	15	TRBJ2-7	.	TGTGCCAGCAGCTTTTCCGGGACAGAGACCTACGAGCAGTACTTC	CASSFSGTETYEQYF
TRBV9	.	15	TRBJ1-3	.	TGTGCCAGCAGCGTAGGACAGAGCTCTGGAAACACCATATATTTT	CASSVGQSSGNTIYF
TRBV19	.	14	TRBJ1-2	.	TGTGCCAGTAGTATGATAGAGTTTAACTATGGCTACACCTTC	CASSMIEFNYGYTF
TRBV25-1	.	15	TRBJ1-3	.	TGTGCCAGCAGTGAAACCAGGGGATTGGGAAACACCATATATTTT	CASSETRGLGNTIYF
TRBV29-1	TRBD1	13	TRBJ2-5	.	TGCAGCGTCCGAATGACAGGGGAAGAGACCCAGTACTTC	CSVRMTGEETQYF
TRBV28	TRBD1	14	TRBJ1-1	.	TGTGCCAGCAGTCCCACAGACAGGGGGGAGGTTGCTTTCTTT	CASSPTDRGEVAFF
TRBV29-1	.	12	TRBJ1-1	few	TGCAGCGTTGAAGGTGACAGGACTGAAGCTTTCTTT	CSVEGDRTEAFF
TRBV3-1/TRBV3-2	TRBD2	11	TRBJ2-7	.	TGTGCCAGCAGGGGGGGGTACGAGCAGTACTTC	CASRGGYEQYF
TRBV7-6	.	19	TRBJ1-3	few	TGTGCCAGCAGCTTTGCTCTTCGGGGGGGACATTTCTCTGGAAACACCATATATTTT	CASSFALRGGHFSGNTIYF
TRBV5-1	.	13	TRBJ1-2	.	TGCGCCAGCAGCTTGGAAGGCGGTGACGGCTACACCTTC	CASSLEGGDGYTF
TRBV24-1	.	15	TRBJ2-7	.	TGTGCCACCAGTGATTCCGACACTTCCTCCTACGAGCAGTACTTC	CATSDSDTSSYEQYF
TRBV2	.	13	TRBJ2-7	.	TGTGCCAGCACTCGGGAGCGCGCCTACGAGCAGTACTTC	CASTRERAYEQYF
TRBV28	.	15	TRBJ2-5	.	TGTGCCAGCAGTTTAACATCCCGGGGGTCAGAGACCCAGTACTTC	CASSLTSRGSETQYF
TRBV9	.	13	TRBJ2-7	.	TGTGCCAGCAGCGGAGACATCGCGTACGAGCAGTACTTC	CASSGDIAYEQYF
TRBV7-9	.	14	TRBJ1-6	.	TGTGCCAGCAGCTCCTGGACAGCTAATTCACCCCTCCACTTT	CASSSWTANSPLHF
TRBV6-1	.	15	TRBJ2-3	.	TGTGCCAGCAGTGAAGTCCCGAGGAGCACAGATACGCAGTATTTT	CASSEVPRSTDTQYF
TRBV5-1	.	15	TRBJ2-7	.	TGCGCCAGCAGCTTGGTTGGTACCGGCTCCTACGAGCAGTACTTC	CASSLVGTGSYEQYF
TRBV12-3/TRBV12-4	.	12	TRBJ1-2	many	TGTGCCAGCAGTTTAAGGGGTTATGGCTACACCTTC	CASSLRGYGYTF
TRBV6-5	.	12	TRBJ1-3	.	TGTGCCAGCTGCCGGGCTGGAAACACCATATATTTT	CASCRAGNTIYF
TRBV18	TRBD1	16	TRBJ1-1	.	TGTGCCAGCTCACCGAGGGGGACAGGGGGCTGGACTGAAGCTTTCTTT	CASSPRGTGGWTEAFF
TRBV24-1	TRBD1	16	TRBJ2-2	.	TGTGCCACCAGTGATCCGGACAGGGCGAACACCGGGGAGCTGTTTTTT	CATSDPDRANTGELFF
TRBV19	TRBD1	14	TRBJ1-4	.	TGTGCCACCTCACAGGGGACAGGGGTTGAAAAACTGTTTTTT	CATSQGTGVEKLFF
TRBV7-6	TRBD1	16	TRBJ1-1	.	TGTGCCAGCAGCCCATTGGACAGGGGGCGCAACACTGAAGCTTTCTTT	CASSPLDRGRNTEAFF
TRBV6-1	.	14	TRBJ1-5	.	TGTGCCAGCAGTGACCCCACTCCCAATCAGCCCCAGCATTTT	CASSDPTPNQPQHF
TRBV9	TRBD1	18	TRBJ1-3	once	TGTGCCAGCAGCGAGAGAGGAAACAGGGGTCTCTCTGGAAACACCATATATTTT	CASSERGNRGLSGNTIYF
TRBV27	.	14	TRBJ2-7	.	TGTGCCAGCAGTTTATTTCCCGAACCAGGCGAGCAGTACTTC	CASSLFPEPGEQYF
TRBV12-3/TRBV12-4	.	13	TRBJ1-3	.	TGTGCCCTACGGGGGTACTCTGGAAACACCATATATTTT	CALRGYSGNTIYF
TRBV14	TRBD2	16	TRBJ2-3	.	TGTGCCAGCAGCCAAGGGTGGACTAGCGGGACAGATACGCAGTATTTT	CASSQGWTSGTDTQYF
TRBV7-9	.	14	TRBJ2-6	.	TGTGCCAGCAGCTCGGTAACTGGGGCCAACGTCCTGACTTTC	CASSSVTGANVLTF
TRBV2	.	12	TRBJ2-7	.	TGTGCCAGCAGTGCCAGGGTCTACGAGCAGTACTTC	CASSARVYEQYF
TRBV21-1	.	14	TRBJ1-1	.	TGTGCCAGCAGCAAAGATTCAGGGGGCACTGAAGCTTTCTTT	CASSKDSGGTEAFF
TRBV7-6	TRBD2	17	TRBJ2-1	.	TGTGCCAGCAGCTTAACTAGCGGGGGACAGTTCGACAATGAGCAGTTCTTC	CASSLTSGGQFDNEQFF
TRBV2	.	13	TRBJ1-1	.	TGTGCCAGCATTCCGGACACGAACACTGAAGCTTTCTTT	CASIPDTNTEAFF
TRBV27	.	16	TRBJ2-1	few	TGTGCCAGCAGTGCCCTACAGGGCTATTCCTACAATGAGCAGTTCTTC	CASSALQGYSYNEQFF
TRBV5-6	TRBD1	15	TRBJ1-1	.	TGTGCCAGCAGCTTTGGATTGGACAGGGGTACTGAAGCTTTCTTT	CASSFGLDRGTEAFF
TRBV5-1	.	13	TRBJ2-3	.	TGCGCCAGCCGGGCGGGAACCACAGATACGCAGTATTTT	CASRAGTTDTQYF
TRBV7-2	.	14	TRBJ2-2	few	TGTGCCAGCAGCTTCCGCGCGGCCACCGGGGAGCTGTTTTTT	CASSFRAATGELFF
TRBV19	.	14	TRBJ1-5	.	TGTGCCAGTAGTAACAGACAGAGCAATCAGCCCCAGCATTTT	CASSNRQSNQPQHF
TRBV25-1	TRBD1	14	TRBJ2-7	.	TGTGCCAGCAGTGCTTTGGGACAGTTCTACGAGCAGTACTTC	CASSALGQFYEQYF
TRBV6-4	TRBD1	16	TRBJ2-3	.	TGTGCCAGCAGTCCTCAGGGGGCCGGCGGCACAGATACGCAGTATTTT	CASSPQGAGGTDTQYF
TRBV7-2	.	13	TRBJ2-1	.	TGTGCCAGCAGCTCCACTCTCTACAATGAGCAGTTCTTC	CASSSTLYNEQFF
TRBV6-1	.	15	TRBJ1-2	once	TGTGCCAGCAGTGAATTTAGGCGGCAGGGAACTGGCTACACCTTC	CASSEFRRQGTGYTF
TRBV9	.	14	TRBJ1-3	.	TGTGCCAGCAGCGTTAGCCTCTCTGGAAACACCATATATTTT	CASSVSLSGNTIYF
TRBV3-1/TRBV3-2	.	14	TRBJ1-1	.	TGTGCCAGCAGCCAAGAAATTTTCTACGCTGAAGCTTTCTTT	CASSQEIFYAEAFF
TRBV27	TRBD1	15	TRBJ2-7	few	TGTGCCAGCAGACCTAACACAGGGGGCGTAGGGGAGCAGTACTTC	CASRPNTGGVGEQYF
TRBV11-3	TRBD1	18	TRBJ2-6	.	TGTGCCAGCAGCCACAACAGGGGGCCACCCTCTGGGGCCAACGTCCTGACTTTC	CASSHNRGPPSGANVLTF
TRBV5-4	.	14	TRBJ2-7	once	TGTGCCAGCAGCTTAGGTGGCAGGGCCTACGAGCAGTACTTC	CASSLGGRAYEQYF
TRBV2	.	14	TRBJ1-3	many	TGTGCCAGCAGTGTACTCAAGGGAGCAAACACCATATATTTT	CASSVLKGANTIYF